Listed below are T cell receptor beta chains from one sample, sequenced in a study of blood T cell repertoires in COVID-19. TCRdb's copy holds only in-frame clones and misses some; the assay was immunoSEQ multiplex PCR. The data hold about 240,000 clones, with roughly 85% observed a single time. The sequencing sample was made of peripheral blood. The source is a man aged 45-65 years with COVID-19, enrolled during active disease. CDR3s include the opening cysteine and the closing phenylalanine or tryptophan. A D gene is named only where the DNA matches it firmly. Not every row has a clone size; where given, it reads once, few, many or a size class.

j_gene	abundance	v_gene	d_gene	CDR3nt	CDR3aa
TRBJ1-3	-	TRBV4-1	TRBD1	TGCGCCAGCAGCCAAGCGGGACAGGCACCTGGAAACACCATATATTTT	CASSQAGQAPGNTIYF
TRBJ1-4	-	TRBV4-2	TRBD1	TGTGCCAGCAGCCAAGATGTCACAGGGGGCAGTGAAAAACTGTTTTTT	CASSQDVTGGSEKLFF
TRBJ2-1	-	TRBV2	-	TGTGCCAGCAGGAAGCGGGACAATGAGCAGTTCTTC	CASRKRDNEQFF
TRBJ2-1	once	TRBV11-1	TRBD2	TGTGCCAGCAGCTTGGGGGGAGGGGCGTGGGACAATGAGCAGTTCTTC	CASSLGGGAWDNEQFF
TRBJ1-2	-	TRBV30	-	TGTGCCTGGAGTGTAGCAGGGCTGGGCTATGGCTACACCTTC	CAWSVAGLGYGYTF
TRBJ1-1	-	TRBV3-1/TRBV3-2	-	TGTGCCAGCCACCCTAAAGGGGGTACAGTTTCTTTGAACACTGAAGCTTTCTTT	CASHPKGGTVSLNTEAFF
TRBJ2-3	-	TRBV24-1	-	TGTGCCACCAGTGATTTGAGGGGTACGCAGTATTTT	CATSDLRGTQYF
TRBJ1-6	-	TRBV7-3	-	TGTGCCAGCAGCTTGTACGGGGATTCACCCCTCCACTTT	CASSLYGDSPLHF
TRBJ1-4	-	TRBV2	TRBD1	TGTGCCAGCCTACCGGGACAGGTGAATGAAAAACTGTTTTTT	CASLPGQVNEKLFF
TRBJ2-1	-	TRBV6-5	TRBD2	TGTGCCAGCAGTTACGTTAGCGGGGGTCGCCACAATGAGCAGTTCTTC	CASSYVSGGRHNEQFF
TRBJ2-1	few	TRBV6-6	-	TGTGCCAGCTCGCGGGTGGAGTCCTACAATGAGCAGTTCTTC	CASSRVESYNEQFF
TRBJ1-1	-	TRBV3-1/TRBV3-2	-	TGTGCCAGCAGCCAAGGAGCAGGGTTCGGCACTGAAGCTTTCTTT	CASSQGAGFGTEAFF
TRBJ2-2	-	TRBV3-1/TRBV3-2	TRBD2	TGTGCCAGCAGCCAATTCCCCAGCGGGGGGGCCCCCGGGGAGCTGTTTTTT	CASSQFPSGGAPGELFF
TRBJ2-2	-	TRBV24-1	TRBD1	TGTGCCACCAGCCCCCAGGACAGGGTCGGCACCGGGGAGCTGTTTTTT	CATSPQDRVGTGELFF
TRBJ2-7	-	TRBV4-1	TRBD2	TGCGCCAGCAGCCAAGATTTGACTAGCGGGTTTGAGCAGTACTTC	CASSQDLTSGFEQYF
TRBJ2-2	-	TRBV6-4	TRBD2	TGTGCCAGGAACACTAGCGGAGCTACCGGGGAGCTGTTTTTT	CARNTSGATGELFF
TRBJ2-5	-	TRBV7-3	TRBD2	TGTGCCAGCAGCCGCCGGGGGGACGGTGAGACCCAGTACTTC	CASSRRGDGETQYF
TRBJ1-2	-	TRBV4-2	TRBD1	TGTGCCAGCAGCCAAGACAGGGGGCAGGGCTACACCTTC	CASSQDRGQGYTF
TRBJ1-5	few	TRBV28	-	TGTGCCAGCAGTATACAGGGCGTACAGCCCCAGCATTTT	CASSIQGVQPQHF
TRBJ1-2	-	TRBV10-3	-	TGTGCCATCAGTGAACCGGGACACAGTAACTATGGCTACACCTTC	CAISEPGHSNYGYTF
TRBJ2-1	-	TRBV7-2	-	TGTGCCAGCAGCTTAGGGGTACGGGGAAATGAGCAGTTCTTC	CASSLGVRGNEQFF
TRBJ2-1	once	TRBV27	TRBD2	TGTGCCAGCAGTTTTTCGCTAGCGGGGCGGGATGAGCAGTTCTTC	CASSFSLAGRDEQFF
TRBJ2-7	-	TRBV11-1	-	TGTGCCAGCAGCTTACGGTGGGAGGACTACGAGCAGTACTTC	CASSLRWEDYEQYF
TRBJ2-5	-	TRBV11-3	TRBD1	TGTGCCAGCAGCCCGAATCCGGGACAGGGGTCTGCGGAAACCCAGTACTTC	CASSPNPGQGSAETQYF
TRBJ1-4	once	TRBV6-5	TRBD1	TGTGCCAGCAGAATAGGGACAGGGAGTGAAAAACTGTTTTTT	CASRIGTGSEKLFF
TRBJ1-3	-	TRBV3-1/TRBV3-2	TRBD1	TGTGCCAGCAGCCACAACTTGGACAGGGGGCTTGGAAACACCATATATTTT	CASSHNLDRGLGNTIYF
TRBJ2-7	-	TRBV25-1	-	TGTGCCAGCAGTGAAAGGACAGCACCCTACGAGCAGTACTTC	CASSERTAPYEQYF
TRBJ1-2	-	TRBV5-6	-	TGTGCCAGCAGCCCCCGGAGATATGGCTACACCTTC	CASSPRRYGYTF
TRBJ1-1	few	TRBV30	-	TGTGCCTGGAGTGCCCCCGGGACATTGAACACTGAAGCTTTCTTT	CAWSAPGTLNTEAFF
TRBJ1-6	-	TRBV3-1/TRBV3-2	-	TGTGCCAGCAGCCAGACAAATAATTCACCCCTCCACTTT	CASSQTNNSPLHF
TRBJ1-2	-	TRBV6-5	TRBD1	TGTGCCAGCAGTTACTCGTCCTACCTCAGGGGGGGCTACACCTTC	CASSYSSYLRGGYTF
TRBJ1-2	once	TRBV28	-	TGTGCCAGCAGGCCCGACAGCCTCTATGGCTACACCTTC	CASRPDSLYGYTF
TRBJ1-2	few	TRBV6-6	-	TGTGCCAGCAGTTACTCGAGGACAGATGGGGGCTACACCTTC	CASSYSRTDGGYTF
TRBJ1-1	-	TRBV2	-	TGTGCCAGCAGTGACCCCCTGGTGGGGAGGCCTTTGAACACTGAAGCTTTCTTT	CASSDPLVGRPLNTEAFF
TRBJ1-2	-	TRBV14	-	TGTGCCAGCAGCCTCGACAGAAACTATGGCTACACCTTC	CASSLDRNYGYTF
TRBJ2-5	once	TRBV3-1/TRBV3-2	TRBD2	TGTGCCAGCTCGCGGGGGGACCAAGAGACCCAGTACTTC	CASSRGDQETQYF
TRBJ2-3	-	TRBV10-3	-	TGTGCCATCAGTGAGCTGACTAGTGGGGGTACGCAGTATTTT	CAISELTSGGTQYF
TRBJ2-5	-	TRBV7-9	-	TGTGCCAGCAGCCGAGGTGGGGAGACCCAGTACTTC	CASSRGGETQYF
TRBJ1-1	-	TRBV9	-	TGTGCCAGCAGCGTAGAGGGGGACGTCGACACTGAAGCTTTCTTT	CASSVEGDVDTEAFF
TRBJ1-1	-	TRBV19	-	TGTGCCAGTAGTATATGGGGGGACACTGAAGCTTTCTTT	CASSIWGDTEAFF
TRBJ2-7	few	TRBV3-1/TRBV3-2	TRBD1	TGTGCCAGCGGAGCGGGACAGGGCCACGAGCAGTACTTC	CASGAGQGHEQYF